The sequence of this T cell receptor (beta chain) was determined in a study of blood T cell repertoires in COVID-19. Study-level background: The United States, Italy and Spain provided the acute and convalescent COVID-19 samples. Sources were T cells, B-cell-depleted T cells, or PBMCs; the material itself was cDNA or gDNA.

The CDR3 extends over 13 amino acids. V lost 6 bases and J 7 bases, leaving 15 bases between the germline ends. Looked up from germline, CDR1 is MNHNY and CDR2 is SVGAGI (reference sequence). Clones were read by immunoSEQ multiplex PCR, and TCRdb kept only the in-frame ones, dropping some. Counted here are 250,000 to 300,000 clones, about 91% occurring once; the ten biggest clones make up about an eighth. The V gene is TRBV6-6, the J gene TRBJ1-2, with a weak D call TRBD1 (6 bases). The sample comprised peripheral blood. This TCR was recovered from a woman aged 55-75 years with acute or convalescent COVID-19. CDR3: CASSPSGGGGYTF. In DNA form, the CDR3 reads TGTGCCAGCAGCCCCTCGGGGGGCGGTGGCTACACCTTC.